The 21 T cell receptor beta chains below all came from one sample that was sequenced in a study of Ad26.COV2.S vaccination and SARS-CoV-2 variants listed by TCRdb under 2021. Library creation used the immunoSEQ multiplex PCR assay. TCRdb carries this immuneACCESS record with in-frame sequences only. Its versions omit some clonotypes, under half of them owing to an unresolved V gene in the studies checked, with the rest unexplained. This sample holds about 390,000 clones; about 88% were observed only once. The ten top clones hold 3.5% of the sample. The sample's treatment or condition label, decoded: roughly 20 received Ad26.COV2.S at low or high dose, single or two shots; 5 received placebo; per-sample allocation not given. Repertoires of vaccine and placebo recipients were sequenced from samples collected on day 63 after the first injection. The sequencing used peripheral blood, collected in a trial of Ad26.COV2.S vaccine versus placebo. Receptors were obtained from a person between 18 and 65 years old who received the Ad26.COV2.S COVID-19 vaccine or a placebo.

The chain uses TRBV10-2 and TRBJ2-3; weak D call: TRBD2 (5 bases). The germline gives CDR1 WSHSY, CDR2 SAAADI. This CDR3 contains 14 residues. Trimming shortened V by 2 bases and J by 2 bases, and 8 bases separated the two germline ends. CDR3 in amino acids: CASSEPGDTDTQYF. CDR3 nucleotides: TGCGCCAGCAGTGAGCCCGGGGACACAGATACGCAGTATTTT.

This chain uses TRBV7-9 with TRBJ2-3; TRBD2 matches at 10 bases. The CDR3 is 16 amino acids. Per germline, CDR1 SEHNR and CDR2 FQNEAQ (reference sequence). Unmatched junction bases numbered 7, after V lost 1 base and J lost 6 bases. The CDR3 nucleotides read TGTGCCAGCAGCTTAGGGGCTAGCGGGGGCCGGGATACGCAGTATTTT. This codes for CASSLGASGGRDTQYF.

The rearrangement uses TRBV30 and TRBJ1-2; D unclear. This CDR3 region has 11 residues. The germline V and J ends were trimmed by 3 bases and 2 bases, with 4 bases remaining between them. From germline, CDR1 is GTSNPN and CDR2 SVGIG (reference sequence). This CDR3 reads CAWRSNYGYTF. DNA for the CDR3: TGTGCCTGGAGATCGAACTATGGCTACACCTTC.

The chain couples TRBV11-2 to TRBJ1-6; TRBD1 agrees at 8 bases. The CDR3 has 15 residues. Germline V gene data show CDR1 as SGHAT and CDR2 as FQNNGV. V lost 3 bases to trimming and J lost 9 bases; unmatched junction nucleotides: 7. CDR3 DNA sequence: TGTGCCAGCAGCTTTTTTGGACAGGGCGGTTCACCCCTCCACTTT. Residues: CASSFFGQGGSPLHF.

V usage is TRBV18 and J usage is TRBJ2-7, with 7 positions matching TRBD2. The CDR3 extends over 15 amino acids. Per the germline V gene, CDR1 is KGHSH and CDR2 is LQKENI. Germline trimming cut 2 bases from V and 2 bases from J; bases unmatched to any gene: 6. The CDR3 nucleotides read TGTGCCAGCTCACCAGGGCGGGGGACCGCCTACGAGCAGTACTTC. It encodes CASSPGRGTAYEQYF.

CDR3 coding DNA: TGTGCCAGCAGTTACGGGCCGCGGCCCCAGCATTTT. Amino acid sequence: CASSYGPRPQHF. This rearrangement joins TRBV6-2 or TRBV6-3 to TRBJ1-5, with D uncertain. V was pared by 2 bases and J by 9 bases, with 8 bases between. The CDR3 extends over 12 amino acids. Germline V gene lookup returns CDR1 MNHEY and CDR2 SVGEGT.

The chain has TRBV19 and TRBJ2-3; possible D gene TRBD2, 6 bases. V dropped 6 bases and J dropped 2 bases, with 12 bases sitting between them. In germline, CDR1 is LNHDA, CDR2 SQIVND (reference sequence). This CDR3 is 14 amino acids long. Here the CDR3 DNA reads TGTGCCAGTAGAGGACTAAGCCTCACAGATACGCAGTATTTT. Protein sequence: CASRGLSLTDTQYF.

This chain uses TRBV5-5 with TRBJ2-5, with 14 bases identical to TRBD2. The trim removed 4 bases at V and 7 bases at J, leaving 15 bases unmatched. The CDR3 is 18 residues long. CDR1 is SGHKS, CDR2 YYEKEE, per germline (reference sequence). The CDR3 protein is CASSREGLAGALFRTQYF. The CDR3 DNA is TGTGCCAGCAGCCGAGAGGGACTAGCGGGGGCCCTTTTCCGGACCCAGTACTTC.

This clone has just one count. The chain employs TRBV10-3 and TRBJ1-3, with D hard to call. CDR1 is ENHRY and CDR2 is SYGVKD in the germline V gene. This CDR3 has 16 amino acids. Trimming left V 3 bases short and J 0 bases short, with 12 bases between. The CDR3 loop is CAISESGGGSGNTIYF. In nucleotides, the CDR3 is TGTGCCATCAGTGAAAGTGGTGGAGGCTCTGGAAACACCATATATTTT.

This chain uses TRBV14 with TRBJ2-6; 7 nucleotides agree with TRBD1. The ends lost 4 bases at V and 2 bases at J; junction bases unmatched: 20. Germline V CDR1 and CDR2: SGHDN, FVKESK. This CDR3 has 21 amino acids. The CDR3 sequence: CASSRTSTGFKYAAGANVLTF. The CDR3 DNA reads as TGTGCCAGCAGCCGAACATCGACAGGGTTTAAGTACGCCGCTGGGGCCAACGTCCTGACTTTC.

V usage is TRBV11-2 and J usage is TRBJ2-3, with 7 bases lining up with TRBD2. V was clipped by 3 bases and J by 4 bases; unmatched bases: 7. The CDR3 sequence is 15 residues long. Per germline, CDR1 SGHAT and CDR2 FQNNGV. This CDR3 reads CASSFLAAAADTQYF. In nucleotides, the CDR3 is TGTGCCAGCAGCTTCCTAGCGGCTGCCGCAGATACGCAGTATTTT.

The CDR3 region has the DNA TGTGCCAGCAGCACAGGGACAGGGTCCACTGAAGCTTTCTTT. It translates to CASSTGTGSTEAFF. The V gene is TRBV6-5, the J gene TRBJ1-1, with 9 bases that match TRBD1. Germline CDR1 is MNHEY and CDR2 is SVGAGI. Losses at the gene ends were 6 bases for V and 4 bases for J; bases not matched to a gene: 6. There are 14 residues in the CDR3.

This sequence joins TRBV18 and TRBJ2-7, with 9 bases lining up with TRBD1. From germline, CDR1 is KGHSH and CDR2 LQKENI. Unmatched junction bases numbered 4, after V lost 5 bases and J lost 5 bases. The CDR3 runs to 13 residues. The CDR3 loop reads CASSWGQGNEQYF. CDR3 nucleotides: TGTGCCAGCTCATGGGGACAGGGCAACGAGCAGTACTTC.

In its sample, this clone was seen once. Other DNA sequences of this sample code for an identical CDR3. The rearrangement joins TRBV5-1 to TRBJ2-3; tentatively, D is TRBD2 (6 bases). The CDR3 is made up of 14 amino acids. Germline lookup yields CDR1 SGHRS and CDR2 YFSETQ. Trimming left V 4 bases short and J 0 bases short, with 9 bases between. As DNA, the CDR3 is TGCGCCAGCAGCCCGGGGACTAGCACAGATACGCAGTATTTT. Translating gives CASSPGTSTDTQYF.

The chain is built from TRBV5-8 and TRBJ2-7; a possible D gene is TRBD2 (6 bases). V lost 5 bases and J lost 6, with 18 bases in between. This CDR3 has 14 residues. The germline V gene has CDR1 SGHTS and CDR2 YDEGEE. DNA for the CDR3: TGTGCCAGCAGTTTGACCGGGACTTCCGCCGAGCAGTACTTC. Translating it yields CASSLTGTSAEQYF.

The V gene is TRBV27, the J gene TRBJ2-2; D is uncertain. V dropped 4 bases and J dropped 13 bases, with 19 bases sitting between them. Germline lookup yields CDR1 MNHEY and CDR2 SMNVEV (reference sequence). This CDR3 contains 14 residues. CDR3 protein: CASSSPLRSVGLFF. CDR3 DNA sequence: TGTGCCAGCAGTTCCCCACTACGGTCGGTTGGGCTGTTTTTT.

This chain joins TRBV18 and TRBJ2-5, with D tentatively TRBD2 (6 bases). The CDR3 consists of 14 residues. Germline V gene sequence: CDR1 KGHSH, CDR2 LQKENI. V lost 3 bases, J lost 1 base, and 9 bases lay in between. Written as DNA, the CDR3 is TGTGCCAGCTCACCGCAGACTAGCCAAGAGACCCAGTACTTC. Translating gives CASSPQTSQETQYF.

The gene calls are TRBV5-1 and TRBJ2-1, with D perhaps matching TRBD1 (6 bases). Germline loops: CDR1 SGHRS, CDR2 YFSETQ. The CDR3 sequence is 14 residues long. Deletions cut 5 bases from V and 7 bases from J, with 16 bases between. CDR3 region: CASSQGQFRNEQFF. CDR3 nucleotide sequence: TGCGCCAGCAGTCAAGGACAGTTTAGGAATGAGCAGTTCTTC.

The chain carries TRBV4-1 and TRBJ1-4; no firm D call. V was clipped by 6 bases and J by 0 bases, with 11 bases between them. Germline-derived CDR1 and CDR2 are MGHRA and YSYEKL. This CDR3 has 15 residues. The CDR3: CASSLSQATNEKLFF. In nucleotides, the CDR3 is TGCGCCAGCAGTTTAAGCCAGGCAACTAATGAAAAACTGTTTTTT.

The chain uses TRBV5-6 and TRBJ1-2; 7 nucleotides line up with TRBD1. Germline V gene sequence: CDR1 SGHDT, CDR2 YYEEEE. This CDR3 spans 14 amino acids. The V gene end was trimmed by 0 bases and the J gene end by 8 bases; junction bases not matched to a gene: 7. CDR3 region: CASSLDTGAGGYTF. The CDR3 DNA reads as TGTGCCAGCAGCTTGGATACAGGGGCCGGGGGCTACACCTTC.

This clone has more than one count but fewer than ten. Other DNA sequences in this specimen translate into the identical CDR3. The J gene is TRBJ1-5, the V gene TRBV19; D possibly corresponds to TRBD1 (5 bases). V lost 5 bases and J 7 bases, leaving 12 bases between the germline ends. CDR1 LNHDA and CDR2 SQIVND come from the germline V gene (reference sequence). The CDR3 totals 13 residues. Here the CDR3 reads CASSSQGNQPQHF. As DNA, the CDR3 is TGTGCCAGTAGTTCCCAGGGTAACCAGCCCCAGCATTTT.